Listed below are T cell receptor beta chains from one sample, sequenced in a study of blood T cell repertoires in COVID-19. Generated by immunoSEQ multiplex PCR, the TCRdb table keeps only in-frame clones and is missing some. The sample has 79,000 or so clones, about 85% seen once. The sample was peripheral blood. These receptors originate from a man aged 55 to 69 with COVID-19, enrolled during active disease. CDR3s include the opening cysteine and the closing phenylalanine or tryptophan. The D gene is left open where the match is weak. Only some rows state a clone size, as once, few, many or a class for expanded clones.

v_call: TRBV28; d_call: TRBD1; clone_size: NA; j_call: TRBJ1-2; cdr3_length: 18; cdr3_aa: CASSSLLQGARSGYGYTF; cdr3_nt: TGTGCCAGCAGTTCCCTGTTACAGGGGGCGCGTTCCGGCTATGGCTACACCTTC
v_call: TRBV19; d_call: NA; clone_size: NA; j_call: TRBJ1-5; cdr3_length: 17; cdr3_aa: CASSVSTGTGSNQPQHF; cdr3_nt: TGTGCCAGTAGTGTCTCAACAGGGACGGGTAGCAATCAGCCCCAGCATTTT
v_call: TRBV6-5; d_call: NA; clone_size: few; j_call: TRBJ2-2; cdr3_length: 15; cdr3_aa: CASSPRGRNTGELFF; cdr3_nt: TGTGCCAGCAGTCCCCGAGGCAGGAACACCGGGGAGCTGTTTTTT
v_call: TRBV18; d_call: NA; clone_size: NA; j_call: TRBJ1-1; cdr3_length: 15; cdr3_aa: CASSPALGEVTEAFF; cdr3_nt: TGTGCCAGCTCACCAGCTTTAGGGGAAGTCACTGAAGCTTTCTTT
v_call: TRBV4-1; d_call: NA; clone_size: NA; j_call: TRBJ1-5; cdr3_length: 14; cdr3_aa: CASSQVVRGQPQHF; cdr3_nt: TGCGCCAGCAGCCAAGTCGTCAGGGGTCAGCCCCAGCATTTT
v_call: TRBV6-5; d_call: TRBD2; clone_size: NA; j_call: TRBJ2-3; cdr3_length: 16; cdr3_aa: CASSYPLAGGSDTQYF; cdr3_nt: TGTGCCAGCAGTTACCCACTAGCGGGAGGATCAGATACGCAGTATTTT
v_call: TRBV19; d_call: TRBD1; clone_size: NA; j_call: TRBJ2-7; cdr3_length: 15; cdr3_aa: CASSIMGQGNYEQYF; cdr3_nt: TGTGCCAGTAGTATAATGGGACAGGGTAATTACGAGCAGTACTTC
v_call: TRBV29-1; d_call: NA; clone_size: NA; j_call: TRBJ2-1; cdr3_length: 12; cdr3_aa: CSVKVGDNEQFF; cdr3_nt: TGCAGCGTTAAGGTCGGGGACAATGAGCAGTTCTTC
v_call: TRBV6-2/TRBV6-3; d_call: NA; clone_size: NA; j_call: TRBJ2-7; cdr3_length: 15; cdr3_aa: CASSYSSTSGYEQYF; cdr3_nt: TGTGCCAGCAGTTACTCGAGCACTTCCGGTTACGAGCAGTACTTC
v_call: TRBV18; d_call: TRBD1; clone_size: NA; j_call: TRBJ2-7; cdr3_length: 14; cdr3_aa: CASSPVQGAYEQYF; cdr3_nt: TGTGCCAGCTCACCAGTCCAGGGGGCCTACGAGCAGTACTTC
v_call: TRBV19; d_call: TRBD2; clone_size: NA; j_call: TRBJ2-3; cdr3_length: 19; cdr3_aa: CASSTGTSGRAGWTDTQYF; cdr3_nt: TGTGCCAGTAGTACGGGGACTAGCGGGAGGGCCGGTTGGACAGATACGCAGTATTTT
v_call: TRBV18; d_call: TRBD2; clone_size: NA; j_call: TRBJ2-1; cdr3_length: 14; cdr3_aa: CASSPPGLADEQFF; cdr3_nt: TGTGCCAGCTCACCACCGGGACTAGCCGATGAGCAGTTCTTC
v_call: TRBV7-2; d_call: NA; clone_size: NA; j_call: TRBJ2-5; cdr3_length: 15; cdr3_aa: CASSPWNRVGETQYF; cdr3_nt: TGTGCCAGCAGCCCTTGGAACAGGGTCGGGGAGACCCAGTACTTC
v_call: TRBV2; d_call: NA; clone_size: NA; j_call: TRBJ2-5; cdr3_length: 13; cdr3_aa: CASSLYSQETQYF; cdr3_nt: TGTGCCAGCAGTTTATATAGTCAAGAGACCCAGTACTTC
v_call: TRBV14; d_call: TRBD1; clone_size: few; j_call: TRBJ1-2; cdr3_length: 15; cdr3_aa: CASSGSLTGVYGYTF; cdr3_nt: TGTGCCAGCAGCGGATCCCTAACAGGGGTCTATGGCTACACCTTC
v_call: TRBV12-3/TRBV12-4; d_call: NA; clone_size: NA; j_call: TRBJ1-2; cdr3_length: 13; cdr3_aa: CASRRGQLYGYTF; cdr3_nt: TGTGCCAGCAGACGTGGACAGCTATATGGCTACACCTTC
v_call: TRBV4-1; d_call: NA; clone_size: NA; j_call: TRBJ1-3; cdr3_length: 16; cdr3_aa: CASSQFDYIAGNTIYF; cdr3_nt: TGCGCCAGCAGCCAATTCGACTACATCGCTGGAAACACCATATATTTT
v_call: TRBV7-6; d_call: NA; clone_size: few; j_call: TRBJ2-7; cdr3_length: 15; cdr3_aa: CASSLIEYSDYEQYF; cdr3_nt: TGTGCCAGCAGCTTAATTGAATATAGCGACTACGAGCAGTACTTC
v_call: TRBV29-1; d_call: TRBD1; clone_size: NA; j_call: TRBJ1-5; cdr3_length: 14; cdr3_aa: CSVMTGATDQPQHF; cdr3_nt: TGCAGCGTAATGACAGGGGCCACTGATCAGCCCCAGCATTTT
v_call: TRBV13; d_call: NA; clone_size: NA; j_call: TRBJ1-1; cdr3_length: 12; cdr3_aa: CASSHTLLGAFF; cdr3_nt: TGTGCCAGCAGCCACACTCTACTAGGAGCTTTCTTT
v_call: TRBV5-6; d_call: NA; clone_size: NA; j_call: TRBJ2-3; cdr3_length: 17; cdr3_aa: CASSLSSAGAFTDTQYF; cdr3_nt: TGTGCCAGCAGCTTGTCGTCGGCGGGGGCCTTCACAGATACGCAGTATTTT
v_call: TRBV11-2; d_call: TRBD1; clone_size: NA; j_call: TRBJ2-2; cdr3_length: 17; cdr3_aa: CASSHGTGGQDTGELFF; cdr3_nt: TGTGCCAGCAGCCACGGGACAGGGGGCCAGGACACCGGGGAGCTGTTTTTT
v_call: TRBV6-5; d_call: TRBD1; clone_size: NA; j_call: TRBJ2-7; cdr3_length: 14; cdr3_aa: CASRQQGFAYEQYF; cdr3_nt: TGTGCCAGCAGACAACAGGGGTTCGCCTACGAGCAGTACTTC
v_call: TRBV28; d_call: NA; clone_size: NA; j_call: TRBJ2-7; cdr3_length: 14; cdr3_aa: CASTPPGTSYEQYF; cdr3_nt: TGTGCCAGCACCCCTCCCGGGACATCCTACGAGCAGTACTTC
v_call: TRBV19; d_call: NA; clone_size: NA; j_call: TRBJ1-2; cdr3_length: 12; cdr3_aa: CASSTVYYGYTF; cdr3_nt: TGTGCCAGTAGTACCGTATACTATGGCTACACCTTC
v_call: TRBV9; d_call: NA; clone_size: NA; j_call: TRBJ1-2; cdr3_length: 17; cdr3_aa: CASSVTKEVLEVDGYTF; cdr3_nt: TGTGCCAGCAGCGTAACGAAGGAGGTTCTGGAGGTAGATGGCTACACCTTC
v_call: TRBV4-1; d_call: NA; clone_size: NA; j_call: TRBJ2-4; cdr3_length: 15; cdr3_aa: CASSQEGLAKNIQYF; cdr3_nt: TGCGCCAGCAGCCAAGAGGGGCTAGCCAAAAACATTCAGTACTTC
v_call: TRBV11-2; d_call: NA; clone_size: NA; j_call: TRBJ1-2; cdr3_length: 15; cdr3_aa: CASSKGQPGGYGYTF; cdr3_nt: TGTGCCAGCAGCAAAGGACAGCCAGGTGGCTATGGCTACACCTTC
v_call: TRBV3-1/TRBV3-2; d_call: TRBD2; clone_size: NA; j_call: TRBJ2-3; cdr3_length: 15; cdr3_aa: CASSPGTSGTDTQYF; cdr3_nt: TGTGCCAGCAGCCCGGGGACTAGCGGCACAGATACGCAGTATTTT
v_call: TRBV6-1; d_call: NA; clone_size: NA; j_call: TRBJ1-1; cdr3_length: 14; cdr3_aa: CASSEVAGNTEAFF; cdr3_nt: TGTGCCAGCAGTGAGGTTGCCGGGAACACTGAAGCTTTCTTT
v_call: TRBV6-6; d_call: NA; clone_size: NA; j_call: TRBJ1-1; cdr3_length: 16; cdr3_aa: CASSPHGDGRYTEAFF; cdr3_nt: TGTGCCAGCTCCCCACACGGCGACGGGAGGTACACTGAAGCTTTCTTT
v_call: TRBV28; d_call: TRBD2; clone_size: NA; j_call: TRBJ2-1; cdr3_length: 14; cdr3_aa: CASGGGGSYNEQFF; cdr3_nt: TGTGCCAGCGGCGGGGGAGGCTCCTACAATGAGCAGTTCTTC
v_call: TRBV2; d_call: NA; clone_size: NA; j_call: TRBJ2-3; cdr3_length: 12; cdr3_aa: CASKVLADTQYF; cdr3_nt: TGTGCCAGCAAAGTCTTAGCAGATACGCAGTATTTT
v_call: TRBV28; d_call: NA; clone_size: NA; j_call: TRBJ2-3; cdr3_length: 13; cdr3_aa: CASRQGGTDTQYF; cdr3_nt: TGTGCCAGCAGGCAGGGTGGCACAGATACGCAGTATTTT
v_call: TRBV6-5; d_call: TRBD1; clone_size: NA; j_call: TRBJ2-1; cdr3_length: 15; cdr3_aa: CASRGERTGDNEQFF; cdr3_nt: TGTGCCAGCAGAGGTGAAAGGACAGGGGACAATGAGCAGTTCTTC
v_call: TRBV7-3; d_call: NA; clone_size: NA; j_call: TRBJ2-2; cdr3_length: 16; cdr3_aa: CASSLVSGTNTGELFF; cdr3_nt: TGTGCCAGCAGCCTTGTTTCCGGGACTAACACCGGGGAGCTGTTTTTT